This section outlines one T cell receptor beta chain sequence together with its context. Antigen: not known. Germline V gives CDR1 SGHRS, CDR2 YFSETQ. CDR3 length: 13 amino acids. The J segment lost 3 bases and the V segment lost 7 bases, leaving 7 bases of the junction unmatched. Amplification used 60 Vbeta primers and 13 Jbeta primers. The assay was immunoSEQ multiplex PCR, and TCRdb's table has in-frame clones only and misses some. The sample gives 100,000 or so clones, 65% to 85% of which show up once; under 5.5% is in the top ten. The data derive from a study of cytomegalovirus exposure and HLA in healthy donors. Study conclusions and caveats: Researchers catalogued roughly 150 TCR beta chains as cytomegalovirus-associated. Available immune exposure information was restricted to CMV serostatus only. TCR sequences were mostly rare, though some public TCRs occurred in many donors. Specificity for CMV antigens was confirmed in vitro for a few of the CMV-associated chains.

The sequenced sample was PBMCs. This chain links TRBV5-1 with TRBJ2-7, with 7 bases fitting TRBD1. The source of this sequence is a man aged 35-49 years in good health and CMV-seropositive. The CDR3 is CASGRDRIYEQYF. The CDR3 DNA reads TGCGCCAGCGGCCGGGACAGAATCTACGAGCAGTACTTC.